The rows below give T cell receptor beta chains drawn from one sample of a study of T cells after yellow fever vaccination. TCRdb re-analysed the 5' RACE reads in MiXCR, keeping a single row per CDR3 protein. The top ten hold approximately 3.5% of the sample, which has some 320,000 distinct CDR3 sequences, 8.7% seen once. This sample comprised CD4+ T cells sorted from PBMCs, obtained 5 days after the yellow fever booster vaccination. The receptors here all came from a man younger than 30 who received the YFV17D yellow fever vaccine. Both conserved end residues are part of each CDR3. The D gene is left open where the match is weak. A row's size may be missing; if present it is once, few, many or a size class.

j_gene: TRBJ1-2
v_gene: TRBV16
abundance: few
d_gene: -
CDR3nt: TGTGCCAGCAGCCAATTGAGGGTCGATGGCTACACCTTC
CDR3aa: CASSQLRVDGYTF

j_gene: TRBJ2-5
v_gene: TRBV4-1
abundance: few
d_gene: -
CDR3nt: TGCGCCAGCAGCCAATCTCAGACCTATTGGGAGACCCAGTACTTC
CDR3aa: CASSQSQTYWETQYF

j_gene: TRBJ2-1
v_gene: TRBV12-3/TRBV12-4
abundance: many
d_gene: TRBD2
CDR3nt: TGTGCCAGCAGTTCACTAGCGGGGGGCTCCGGGTTCTTC
CDR3aa: CASSSLAGGSGFF

j_gene: TRBJ2-1
v_gene: TRBV4-2
abundance: -
d_gene: -
CDR3nt: TGTGCCAGCAGACTTGGACTCAACAATGAGCAGTTCTTC
CDR3aa: CASRLGLNNEQFF

j_gene: TRBJ2-3
v_gene: TRBV2
abundance: few
d_gene: -
CDR3nt: TGTGCCAGCTCTCGGACCCCTGCAGATACGCAGTATTTT
CDR3aa: CASSRTPADTQYF

j_gene: TRBJ1-5
v_gene: TRBV19
abundance: few
d_gene: -
CDR3nt: TGTGCCAGTAGTATTAGTGGCGGGAATCAGCCCCAGCATTTT
CDR3aa: CASSISGGNQPQHF

j_gene: TRBJ2-1
v_gene: TRBV5-4
abundance: many
d_gene: TRBD2
CDR3nt: TGTGCCAGCAGCGGAGCGGGGGGGCTAGCGGAGCAGTTCTTC
CDR3aa: CASSGAGGLAEQFF

j_gene: TRBJ1-6
v_gene: TRBV18
abundance: -
d_gene: -
CDR3nt: TGTGCCAGCTCACCGCTGGCGGCGAATAATTCACCCCTCCACTTT
CDR3aa: CASSPLAANNSPLHF

j_gene: TRBJ2-5
v_gene: TRBV20-1
abundance: many
d_gene: TRBD2
CDR3nt: TGCAGTGCTAGCGGCCAGCGGGGGGGCAAATGGGAAAACCAAGAGACCCAGTACTTC
CDR3aa: CSASGQRGGKWENQETQYF

j_gene: TRBJ2-2
v_gene: TRBV7-3
abundance: -
d_gene: TRBD2
CDR3nt: TGTGCCAGCAGCTTGACTAGCTCTACCGGGGAGCTGTTTTTT
CDR3aa: CASSLTSSTGELFF

j_gene: TRBJ2-4
v_gene: TRBV12-3/TRBV12-4
abundance: few
d_gene: -
CDR3nt: TGTGCCAGCAGTCCCCCGGGACCCGGCAACATTCAGTACTTC
CDR3aa: CASSPPGPGNIQYF

j_gene: TRBJ2-1
v_gene: TRBV6-1
abundance: few
d_gene: TRBD1
CDR3nt: TGTGCCAGCAGTGCCGGGACAGGGGACAATGAGCAGTTCTTC
CDR3aa: CASSAGTGDNEQFF

j_gene: TRBJ2-7
v_gene: TRBV27
abundance: few
d_gene: -
CDR3nt: TGTGCCAGCAGTTCCACCCTCCGAACGGGCGTATCCTACGAGCAGTACTTC
CDR3aa: CASSSTLRTGVSYEQYF

j_gene: TRBJ2-3
v_gene: TRBV5-1
abundance: many
d_gene: TRBD2
CDR3nt: TGCGCCAGCAGCTTCGCCGGCGGCACGGGGGGGCCGGGAGATACGCAGTATTTT
CDR3aa: CASSFAGGTGGPGDTQYF

j_gene: TRBJ1-2
v_gene: TRBV7-2
abundance: -
d_gene: TRBD1
CDR3nt: TGTGCCAGCAGCCCGCGGGACAGCCGTAACTATGGCTACACCTTC
CDR3aa: CASSPRDSRNYGYTF

j_gene: TRBJ1-5
v_gene: TRBV7-3
abundance: few
d_gene: TRBD1
CDR3nt: TGTGCCAGCAGCATGGACAGGAATCAGCCCCAGCATTTT
CDR3aa: CASSMDRNQPQHF

j_gene: TRBJ2-1
v_gene: TRBV6-5
abundance: many
d_gene: -
CDR3nt: TGTGCCAGCAGTTACTCCGCCGGAGGGCGGCCCCTCTTCTTC
CDR3aa: CASSYSAGGRPLFF

j_gene: TRBJ1-1
v_gene: TRBV20-1
abundance: -
d_gene: -
CDR3nt: TGCAGTGCTCGGGACCCCACCGTCGCTGAAGCTTTCTTT
CDR3aa: CSARDPTVAEAFF

j_gene: TRBJ2-5
v_gene: TRBV15
abundance: few
d_gene: -
CDR3nt: TGTGCCACCAGCAGAGTACAGCCTGGCCAAGAGACCCAGTACTTC
CDR3aa: CATSRVQPGQETQYF

j_gene: TRBJ1-1
v_gene: TRBV5-1
abundance: few
d_gene: -
CDR3nt: TGCGCCAGCAGCGATGATACGACAGGAAACACTGAAGCTTTCTTT
CDR3aa: CASSDDTTGNTEAFF

j_gene: TRBJ2-4
v_gene: TRBV4-3
abundance: many
d_gene: -
CDR3nt: TGCGCCAGCAGCCATGCGGAGAGGAAAAACATTCAGTACTTC
CDR3aa: CASSHAERKNIQYF

j_gene: TRBJ2-3
v_gene: TRBV20-1
abundance: few
d_gene: -
CDR3nt: TGCAGTGCCCCCTCGAGGGAAACCACTAGCACAGATACGCAGTATTTT
CDR3aa: CSAPSRETTSTDTQYF

j_gene: TRBJ1-5
v_gene: TRBV23-1
abundance: many
d_gene: -
CDR3nt: TGCGCCAGCAGTCGGGATCCGGTTCCTCAGCCCCAGCATTTT
CDR3aa: CASSRDPVPQPQHF

j_gene: TRBJ2-2
v_gene: TRBV10-3
abundance: few
d_gene: -
CDR3nt: TGTGCCATCAGTGAGTCGAGTCACACCGGGGAGCTGTTTTTT
CDR3aa: CAISESSHTGELFF

j_gene: TRBJ1-4
v_gene: TRBV7-2
abundance: few
d_gene: -
CDR3nt: TGTGCCAGCAGCCTTAGGAGGGGTCCTAATGAAAAACTGTTTTTT
CDR3aa: CASSLRRGPNEKLFF

j_gene: TRBJ1-1
v_gene: TRBV6-5
abundance: -
d_gene: -
CDR3nt: TGTGCCAGCAGTTACTCGGCGGGTTCTAAAGCTTTCTTT
CDR3aa: CASSYSAGSKAFF

j_gene: TRBJ1-2
v_gene: TRBV3-1
abundance: few
d_gene: -
CDR3nt: TGTGCCAGCAGCCCCCGGACAGCTAAGTCCTATGGCTACACCTTC
CDR3aa: CASSPRTAKSYGYTF

j_gene: TRBJ2-5
v_gene: TRBV4-2
abundance: few
d_gene: -
CDR3nt: TGTGCCAGCAGCCAGCGGGAAGCTCAAGAGACCCAGTACTTC
CDR3aa: CASSQREAQETQYF

j_gene: TRBJ2-2
v_gene: TRBV7-9
abundance: few
d_gene: -
CDR3nt: TGTGCCAGCAACCTAAACACCGGGGAGCTGTTTTTT
CDR3aa: CASNLNTGELFF

j_gene: TRBJ2-2
v_gene: TRBV4-1
abundance: few
d_gene: -
CDR3nt: TGCGCCAGCAGCCCCGCCCCCGCTAGAAACACCGGGGAGCTGTTTTTT
CDR3aa: CASSPAPARNTGELFF

j_gene: TRBJ2-3
v_gene: TRBV19
abundance: -
d_gene: -
CDR3nt: TGTGCCAGTAGTAAACCCGGGCAGACAGATACGCAGTATTTT
CDR3aa: CASSKPGQTDTQYF

j_gene: TRBJ1-5
v_gene: TRBV12-3/TRBV12-4
abundance: few
d_gene: -
CDR3nt: TGTGCCAGCAGCTATGGGGACGAAAATAGCAATCAGCCCCAGCATTTT
CDR3aa: CASSYGDENSNQPQHF

j_gene: TRBJ2-1
v_gene: TRBV3-1
abundance: many
d_gene: TRBD2
CDR3nt: TGTGCCAGCAGCCAACCGGGACTAGGTCGGAATGAGCAGTTCTTC
CDR3aa: CASSQPGLGRNEQFF